This T cell receptor (beta chain) was obtained from a study of cytomegalovirus exposure and HLA in healthy donors. Study outcomes and limitations: Accounts indicate the classifier identified cytomegalovirus status with strong specificity and sensitivity. Follow-up analysis later connected one missense variant in DCLRE1C with trimming of TCR beta V- and J-genes.

The PCR ran on 60 Vbeta and 13 Jbeta primers. Some clones are missing from TCRdb's copy, which holds only in-frame ones; the method was immunoSEQ multiplex PCR. This sample contains about 190,000 clones. Remarks on this clone: The antigen remains unidentified.

Trimming pared 7 bases from V and 4 bases from J, leaving 13 bases between. From germline, CDR1 is SGHVS and CDR2 FNYEAQ. The CDR3 is 13 amino acids. Material for sequencing was PBMCs. The TCR comes from a man aged 25 to 45 in good health and CMV-seronegative. The chain joins TRBV7-6 to TRBJ1-1; a weak D match, TRBD1 (5 bases). This CDR3 reads CASTPGVGTEAFF. The CDR3 DNA is TGTGCCAGCACCCCGGGGGTGGGCACTGAAGCTTTCTTT. Looking up the rest from reference TRBV7-6 and TRBJ1-1 gives the full variable domain: GAGVSQSPRYKVTKRGQDVALRCDPISGHVSLYWYRQALGQGPEFLTYFNYEAQQDKSGLPNDRFSAERPEGSISTLTIQRTEQRDSAMYRCASTPGVGTEAFFGQGTRLTVV.